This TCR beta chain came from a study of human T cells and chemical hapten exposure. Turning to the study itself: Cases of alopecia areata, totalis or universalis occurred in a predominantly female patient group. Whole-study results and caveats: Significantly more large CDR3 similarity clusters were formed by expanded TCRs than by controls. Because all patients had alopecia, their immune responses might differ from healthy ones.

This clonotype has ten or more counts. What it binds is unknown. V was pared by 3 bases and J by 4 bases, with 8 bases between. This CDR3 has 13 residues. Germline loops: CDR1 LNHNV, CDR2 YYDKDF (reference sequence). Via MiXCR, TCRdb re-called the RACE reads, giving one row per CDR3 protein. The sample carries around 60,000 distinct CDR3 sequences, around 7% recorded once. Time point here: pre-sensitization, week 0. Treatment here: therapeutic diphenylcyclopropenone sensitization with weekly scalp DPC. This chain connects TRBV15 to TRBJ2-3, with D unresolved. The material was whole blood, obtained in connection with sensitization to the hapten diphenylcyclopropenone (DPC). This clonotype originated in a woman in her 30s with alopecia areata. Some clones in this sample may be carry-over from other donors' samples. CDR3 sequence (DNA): TGTGCCACCAGCAGGGGGAATCCAGATACGCAGTATTTT. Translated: CATSRGNPDTQYF.